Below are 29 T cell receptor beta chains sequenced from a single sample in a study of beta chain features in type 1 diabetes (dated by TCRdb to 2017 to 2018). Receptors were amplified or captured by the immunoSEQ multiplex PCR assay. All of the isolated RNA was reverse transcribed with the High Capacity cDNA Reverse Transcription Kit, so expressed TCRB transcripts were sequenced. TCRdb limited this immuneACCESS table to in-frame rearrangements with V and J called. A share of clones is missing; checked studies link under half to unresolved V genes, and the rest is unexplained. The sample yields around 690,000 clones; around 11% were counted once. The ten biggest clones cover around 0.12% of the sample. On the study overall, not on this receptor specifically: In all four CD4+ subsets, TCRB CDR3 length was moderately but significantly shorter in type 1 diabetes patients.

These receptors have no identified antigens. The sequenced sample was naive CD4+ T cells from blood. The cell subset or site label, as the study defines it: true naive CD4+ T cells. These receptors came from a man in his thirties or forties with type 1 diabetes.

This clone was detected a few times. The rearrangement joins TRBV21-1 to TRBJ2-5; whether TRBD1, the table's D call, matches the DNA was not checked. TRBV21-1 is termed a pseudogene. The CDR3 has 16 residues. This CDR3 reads CASSGVTKAYQETQYF. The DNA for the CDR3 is TGTGCCAGCAGCGGTGTGACAAAGGCGTACCAAGAGACCCAGTACTTC.

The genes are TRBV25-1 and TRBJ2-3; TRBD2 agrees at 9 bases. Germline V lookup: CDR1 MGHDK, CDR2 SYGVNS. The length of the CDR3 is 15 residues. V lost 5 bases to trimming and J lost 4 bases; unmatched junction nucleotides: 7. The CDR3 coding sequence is TGTGCCAGCAGTTTCGGGACTAGCCCTCCAGATACGCAGTATTTT. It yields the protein CASSFGTSPPDTQYF. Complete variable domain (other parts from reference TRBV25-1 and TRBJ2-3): EADIYQTPRYLVIGTGKKITLECSQTMGHDKMYWYQQDPGMELHLIHYSYGVNSTEKGDLSSESTVSRIRTEHFPLTLESARPSHTSQYLCASSFGTSPPDTQYFGPGTRLTVL.

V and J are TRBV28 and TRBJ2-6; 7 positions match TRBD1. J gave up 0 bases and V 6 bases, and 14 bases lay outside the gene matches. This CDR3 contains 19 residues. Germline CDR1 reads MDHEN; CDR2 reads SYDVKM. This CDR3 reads CASSGYLSDRSSGANVLTF. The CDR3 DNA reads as TGTGCCAGCAGCGGATATCTCTCGGACAGGAGCTCTGGGGCCAACGTCCTGACTTTC.

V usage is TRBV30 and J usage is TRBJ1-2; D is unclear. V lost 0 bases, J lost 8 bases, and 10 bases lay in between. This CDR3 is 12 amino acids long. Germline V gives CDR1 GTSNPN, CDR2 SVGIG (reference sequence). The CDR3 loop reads CAWSVQTDGYTF. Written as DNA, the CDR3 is TGTGCCTGGAGTGTACAAACAGACGGCTACACCTTC.

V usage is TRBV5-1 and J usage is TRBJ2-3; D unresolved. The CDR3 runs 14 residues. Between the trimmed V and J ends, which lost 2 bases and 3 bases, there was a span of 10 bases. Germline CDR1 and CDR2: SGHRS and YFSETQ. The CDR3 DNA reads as TGCGCCAGCAGCTTTTCCTTCGGGACAGATACGCAGTATTTT. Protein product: CASSFSFGTDTQYF.

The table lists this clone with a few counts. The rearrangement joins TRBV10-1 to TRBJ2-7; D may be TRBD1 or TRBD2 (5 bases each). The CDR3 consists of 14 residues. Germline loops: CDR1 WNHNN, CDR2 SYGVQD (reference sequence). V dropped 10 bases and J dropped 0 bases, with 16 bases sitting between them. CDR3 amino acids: CATSPGTPSYEQYF. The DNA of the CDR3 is TGCGCCACCTCTCCCGGGACCCCCTCCTACGAGCAGTACTTC.

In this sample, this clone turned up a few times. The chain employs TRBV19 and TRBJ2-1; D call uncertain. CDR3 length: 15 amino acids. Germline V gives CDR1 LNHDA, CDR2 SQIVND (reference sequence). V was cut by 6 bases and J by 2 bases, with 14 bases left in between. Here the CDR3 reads CASSDSTAAYNEQFF. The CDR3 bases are TGTGCCAGTAGCGACTCCACTGCCGCCTACAATGAGCAGTTCTTC.

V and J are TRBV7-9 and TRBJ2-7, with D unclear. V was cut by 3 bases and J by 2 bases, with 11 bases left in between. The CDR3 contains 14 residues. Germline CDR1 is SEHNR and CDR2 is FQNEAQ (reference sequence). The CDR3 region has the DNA TGTGCCAGCAGCTTTAAAGGAAAACCCTACGAGCAGTACTTC. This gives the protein CASSFKGKPYEQYF. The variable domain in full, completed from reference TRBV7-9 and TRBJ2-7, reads DTGVSQNPRHKITKRGQNVTFRCDPISEHNRLYWYRQTLGQGPEFLTYFQNEAQLEKSRLLSDRFSAERPKGSFSTLEIQRTEQGDSAMYLCASSFKGKPYEQYFGPGTRLTVT.

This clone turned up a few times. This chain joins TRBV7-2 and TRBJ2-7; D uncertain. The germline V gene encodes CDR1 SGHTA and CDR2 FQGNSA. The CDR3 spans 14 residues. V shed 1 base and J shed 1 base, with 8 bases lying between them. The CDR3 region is CASSLGSLSYEQYF. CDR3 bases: TGTGCCAGCAGCTTAGGCAGCCTGTCCTACGAGCAGTACTTC.

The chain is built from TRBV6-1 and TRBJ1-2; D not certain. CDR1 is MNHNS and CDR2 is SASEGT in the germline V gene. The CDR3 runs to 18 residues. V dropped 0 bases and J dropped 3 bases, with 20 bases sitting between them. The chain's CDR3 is CASSEALQSQIRHYGYTF. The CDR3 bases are TGTGCCAGCAGTGAAGCGCTTCAATCACAGATACGGCACTATGGCTACACCTTC.

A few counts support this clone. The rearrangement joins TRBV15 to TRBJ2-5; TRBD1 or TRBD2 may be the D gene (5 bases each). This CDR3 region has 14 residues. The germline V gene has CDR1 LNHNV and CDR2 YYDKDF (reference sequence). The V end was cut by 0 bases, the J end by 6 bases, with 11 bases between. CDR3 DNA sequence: TGTGCCACCAGCAGAGACAGGTTGGGACAGACCCAGTACTTC. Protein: CATSRDRLGQTQYF.

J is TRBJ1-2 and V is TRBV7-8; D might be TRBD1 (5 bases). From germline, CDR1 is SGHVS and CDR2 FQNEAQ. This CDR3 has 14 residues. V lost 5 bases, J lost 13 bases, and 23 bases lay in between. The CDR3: CASSPRGWEGTSTF. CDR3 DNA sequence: TGTGCCAGCAGCCCCCGTGGTTGGGAGGGGACCAGCACCTTC.

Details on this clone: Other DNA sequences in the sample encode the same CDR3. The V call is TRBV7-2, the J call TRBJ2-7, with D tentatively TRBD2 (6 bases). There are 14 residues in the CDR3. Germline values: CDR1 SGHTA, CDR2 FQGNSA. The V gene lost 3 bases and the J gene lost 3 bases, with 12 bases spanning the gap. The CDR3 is CASSFPGGGYEQYF. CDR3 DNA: TGTGCCAGCAGCTTCCCCGGGGGTGGCTACGAGCAGTACTTC.

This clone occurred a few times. Here the CDR3 DNA reads TGTGCCAGCAGCCCTCCGCGAACTAACTATGGCTACACCTTC. Translated, it gives CASSPPRTNYGYTF. V gene TRBV5-5 combines with J gene TRBJ1-2; D not certain. The CDR3 length is 14 residues. V lost 4 bases, J lost 0 bases, and 10 bases lay in between. Germline V gives CDR1 SGHKS, CDR2 YYEKEE (reference sequence).

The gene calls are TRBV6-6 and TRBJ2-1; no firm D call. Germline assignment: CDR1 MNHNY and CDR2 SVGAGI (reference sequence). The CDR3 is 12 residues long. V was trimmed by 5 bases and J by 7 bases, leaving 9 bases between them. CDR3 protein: CASSTVTNEQFF. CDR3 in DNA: TGTGCCAGCAGTACGGTGACGAATGAGCAGTTCTTC.

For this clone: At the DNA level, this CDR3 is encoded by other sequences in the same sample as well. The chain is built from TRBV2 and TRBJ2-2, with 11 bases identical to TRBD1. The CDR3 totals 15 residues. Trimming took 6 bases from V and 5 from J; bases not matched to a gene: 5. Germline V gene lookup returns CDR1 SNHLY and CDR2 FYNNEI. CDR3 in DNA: TGTGCCAGCAGCGGACAGGGGGCGGGAACCGGGGAGCTGTTTTTT. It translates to CASSGQGAGTGELFF.

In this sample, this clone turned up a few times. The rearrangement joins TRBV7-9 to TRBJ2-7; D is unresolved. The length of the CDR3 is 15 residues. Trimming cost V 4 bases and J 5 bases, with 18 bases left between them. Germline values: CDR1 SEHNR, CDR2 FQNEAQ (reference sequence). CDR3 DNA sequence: TGTGCCAGCAGCTCCCGGGTCGCGGCCTTGGACGAGCAGTACTTC. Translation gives CASSSRVAALDEQYF.

In DNA form, the CDR3 reads TGTGCCAGCAGCCCAACCGCGGGGTTTAACTATGGCTACACCTTC. Protein sequence: CASSPTAGFNYGYTF. The chain is built from TRBV6-6 and TRBJ1-2; D ambiguous. The CDR3 has 15 residues. CDR1 is MNHNY, CDR2 SVGAGI, per germline (reference sequence). V lost 6 bases to trimming and J lost 1 base, with 15 bases between them.

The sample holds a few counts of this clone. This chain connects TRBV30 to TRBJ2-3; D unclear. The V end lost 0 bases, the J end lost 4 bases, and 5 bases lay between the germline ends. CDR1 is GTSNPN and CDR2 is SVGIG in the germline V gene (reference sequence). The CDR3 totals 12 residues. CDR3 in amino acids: CAWSVFADTQYF. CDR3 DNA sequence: TGTGCCTGGAGTGTTTTCGCAGATACGCAGTATTTT.

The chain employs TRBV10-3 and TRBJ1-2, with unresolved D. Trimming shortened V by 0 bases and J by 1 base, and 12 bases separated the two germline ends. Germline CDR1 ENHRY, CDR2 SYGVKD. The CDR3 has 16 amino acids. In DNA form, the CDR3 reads TGTGCCATCAGTGAGTCGTATATGGCGATTAACTATGGCTACACCTTC. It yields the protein CAISESYMAINYGYTF.

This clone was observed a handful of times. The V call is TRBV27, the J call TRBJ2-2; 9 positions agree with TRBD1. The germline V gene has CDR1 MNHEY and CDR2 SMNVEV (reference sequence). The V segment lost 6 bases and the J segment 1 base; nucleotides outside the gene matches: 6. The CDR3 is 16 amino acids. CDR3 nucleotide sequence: TGTGCCAGCAGCAATGGGGACAGGGTGAACACCGGGGAGCTGTTTTTT. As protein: CASSNGDRVNTGELFF.

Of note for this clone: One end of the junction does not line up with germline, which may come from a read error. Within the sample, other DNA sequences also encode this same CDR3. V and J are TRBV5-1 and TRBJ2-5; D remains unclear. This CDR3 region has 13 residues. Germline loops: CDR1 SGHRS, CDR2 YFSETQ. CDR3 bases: TGCGCCAGCAGTTTGGCAGACCAAGAGACCCAGTACTTC. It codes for CASSLADQETQYF.

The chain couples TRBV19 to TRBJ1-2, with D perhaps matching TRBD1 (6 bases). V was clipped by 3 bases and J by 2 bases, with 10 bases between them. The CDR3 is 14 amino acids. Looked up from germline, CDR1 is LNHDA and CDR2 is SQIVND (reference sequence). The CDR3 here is CASSIDRRNYGYTF. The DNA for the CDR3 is TGTGCCAGTAGTATCGACAGGCGAAACTATGGCTACACCTTC.

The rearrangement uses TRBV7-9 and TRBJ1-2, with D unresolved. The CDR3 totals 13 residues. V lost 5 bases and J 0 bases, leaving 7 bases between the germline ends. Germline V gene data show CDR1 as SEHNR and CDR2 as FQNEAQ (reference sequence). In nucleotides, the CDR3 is TGTGCCAGCAGCCCCGGGACTAACTATGGCTACACCTTC. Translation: CASSPGTNYGYTF. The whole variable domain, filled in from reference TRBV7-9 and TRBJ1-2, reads DTGVSQNPRHKITKRGQNVTFRCDPISEHNRLYWYRQTLGQGPEFLTYFQNEAQLEKSRLLSDRFSAERPKGSFSTLEIQRTEQGDSAMYLCASSPGTNYGYTFGSGTRLTVV.

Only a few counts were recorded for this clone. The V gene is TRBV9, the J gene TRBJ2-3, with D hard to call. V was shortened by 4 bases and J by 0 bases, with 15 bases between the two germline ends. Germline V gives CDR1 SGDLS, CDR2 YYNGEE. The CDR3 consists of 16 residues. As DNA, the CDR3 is TGTGCCAGCAGCCCAGAGGCCGACCCTAGCACAGATACGCAGTATTTT. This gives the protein CASSPEADPSTDTQYF.

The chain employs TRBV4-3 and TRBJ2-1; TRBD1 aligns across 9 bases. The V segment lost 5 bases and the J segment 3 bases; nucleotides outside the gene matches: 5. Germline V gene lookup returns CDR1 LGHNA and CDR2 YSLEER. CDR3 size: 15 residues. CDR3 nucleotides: TGCGCCAGCAGCTTCCGGGACAGGGACTACAATGAGCAGTTCTTC. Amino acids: CASSFRDRDYNEQFF.

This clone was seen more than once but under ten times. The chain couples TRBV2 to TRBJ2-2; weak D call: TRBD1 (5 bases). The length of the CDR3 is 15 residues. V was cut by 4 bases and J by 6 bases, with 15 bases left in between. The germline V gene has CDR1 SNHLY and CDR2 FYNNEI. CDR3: CASSASGQLAGELFF. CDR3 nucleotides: TGTGCCAGCAGTGCCTCAGGGCAGTTGGCCGGGGAGCTGTTTTTT.

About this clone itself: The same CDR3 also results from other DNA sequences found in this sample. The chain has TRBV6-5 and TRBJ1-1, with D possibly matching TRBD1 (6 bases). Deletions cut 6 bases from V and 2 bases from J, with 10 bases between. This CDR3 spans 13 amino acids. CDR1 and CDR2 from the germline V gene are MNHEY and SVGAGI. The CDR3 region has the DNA TGTGCCAGCAGCCACAGGGTAAACACTGAAGCTTTCTTT. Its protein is CASSHRVNTEAFF.

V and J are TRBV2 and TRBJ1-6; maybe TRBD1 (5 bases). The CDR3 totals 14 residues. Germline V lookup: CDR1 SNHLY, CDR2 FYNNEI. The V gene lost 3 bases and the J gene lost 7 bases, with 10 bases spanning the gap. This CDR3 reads CASSEGLSNSPLHF. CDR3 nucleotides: TGTGCCAGCAGTGAGGGACTCAGCAATTCACCCCTCCACTTT.